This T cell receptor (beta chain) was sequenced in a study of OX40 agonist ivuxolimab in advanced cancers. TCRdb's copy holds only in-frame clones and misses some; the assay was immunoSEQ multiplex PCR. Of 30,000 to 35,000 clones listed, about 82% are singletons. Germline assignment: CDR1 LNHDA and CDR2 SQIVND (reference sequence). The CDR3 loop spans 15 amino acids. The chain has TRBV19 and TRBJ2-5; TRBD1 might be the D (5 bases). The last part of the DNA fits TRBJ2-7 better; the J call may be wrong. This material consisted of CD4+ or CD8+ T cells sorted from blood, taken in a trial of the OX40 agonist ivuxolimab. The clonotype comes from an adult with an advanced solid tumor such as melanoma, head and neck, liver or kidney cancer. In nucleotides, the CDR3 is TGTGCCAGTAGTATTTTTCCCGACAGAACCTACGAGCAGTACTTC. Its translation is CASSIFPDRTYEQYF.